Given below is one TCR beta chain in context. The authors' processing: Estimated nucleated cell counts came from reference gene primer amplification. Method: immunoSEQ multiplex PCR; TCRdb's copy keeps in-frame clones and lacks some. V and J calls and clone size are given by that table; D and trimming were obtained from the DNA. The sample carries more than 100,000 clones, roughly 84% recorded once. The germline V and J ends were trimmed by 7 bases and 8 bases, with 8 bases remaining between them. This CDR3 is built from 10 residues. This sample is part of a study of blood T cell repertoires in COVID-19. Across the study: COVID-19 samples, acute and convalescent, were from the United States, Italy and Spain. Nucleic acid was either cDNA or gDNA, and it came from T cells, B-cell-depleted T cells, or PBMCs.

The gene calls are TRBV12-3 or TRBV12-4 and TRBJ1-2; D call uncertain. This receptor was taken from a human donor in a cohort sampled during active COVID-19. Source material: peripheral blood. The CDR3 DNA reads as TGTGCCAGCACCCTTCGGGGCTACACCTTC. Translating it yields CASTLRGYTF.